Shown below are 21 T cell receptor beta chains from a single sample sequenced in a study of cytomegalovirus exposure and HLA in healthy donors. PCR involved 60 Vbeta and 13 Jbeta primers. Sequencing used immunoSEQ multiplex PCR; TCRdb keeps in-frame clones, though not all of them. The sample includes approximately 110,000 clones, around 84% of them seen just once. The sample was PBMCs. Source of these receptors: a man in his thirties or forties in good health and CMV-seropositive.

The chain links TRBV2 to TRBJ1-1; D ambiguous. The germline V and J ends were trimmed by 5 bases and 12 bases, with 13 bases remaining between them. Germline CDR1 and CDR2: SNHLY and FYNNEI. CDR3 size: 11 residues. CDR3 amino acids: CASSLREVPFF. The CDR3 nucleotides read TGTGCCAGCAGTTTAAGGGAGGTACCTTTCTTT.

The chain's CDR3 is CASSSAWAPSYEQYF. In nucleotides, the CDR3 is TGTGCCAGCAGCTCCGCCTGGGCCCCCTCCTACGAGCAGTACTTC. The chain uses TRBV28 and TRBJ2-7; D ambiguous. The CDR3 contains 15 residues. V lost 6 bases and J 0 bases, leaving 15 bases between the germline ends. Germline CDR1 is MDHEN and CDR2 is SYDVKM. Full variable domain (rest looked up from reference TRBV28 and TRBJ2-7): DVKVTQSSRYLVKRTGEKVFLECVQDMDHENMFWYRQDPGLGLRLIYFSYDVKMKEKGDIPEGYSVSREKKERFSLILESASTNQTSMYLCASSSAWAPSYEQYFGPGTRLTVT.

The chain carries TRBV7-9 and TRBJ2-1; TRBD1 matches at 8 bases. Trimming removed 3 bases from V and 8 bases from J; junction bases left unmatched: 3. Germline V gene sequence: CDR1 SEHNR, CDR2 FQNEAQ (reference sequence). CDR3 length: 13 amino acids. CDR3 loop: CASSFGTGYEQFF. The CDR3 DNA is TGTGCCAGCAGCTTTGGGACAGGCTATGAGCAGTTCTTC.

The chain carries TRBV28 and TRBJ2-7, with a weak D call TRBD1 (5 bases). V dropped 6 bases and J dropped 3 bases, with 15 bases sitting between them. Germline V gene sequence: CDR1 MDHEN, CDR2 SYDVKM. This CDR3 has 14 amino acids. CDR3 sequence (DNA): TGTGCCAGCAGCCCTCGCGACAGACTCTACGAGCAGTACGTC. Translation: CASSPRDRLYEQYV.

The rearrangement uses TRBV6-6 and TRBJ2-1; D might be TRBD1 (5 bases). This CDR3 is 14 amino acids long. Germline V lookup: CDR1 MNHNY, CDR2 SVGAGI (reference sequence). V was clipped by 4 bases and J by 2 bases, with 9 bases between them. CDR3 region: CASSSRQTYNEQFF. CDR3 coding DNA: TGTGCCAGCAGTTCGCGACAGACCTACAATGAGCAGTTCTTC.

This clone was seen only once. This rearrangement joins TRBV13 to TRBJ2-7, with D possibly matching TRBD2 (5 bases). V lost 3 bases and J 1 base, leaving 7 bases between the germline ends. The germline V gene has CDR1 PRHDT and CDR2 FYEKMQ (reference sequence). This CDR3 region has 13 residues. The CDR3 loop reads CASSFGVSYEQYV. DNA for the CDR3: TGTGCCAGCAGCTTCGGGGTGTCCTACGAGCAGTACGTC.

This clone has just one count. This CDR3 is CASSPLTGELFF. CDR3 DNA sequence: TGTGCCAGCAGCCCCCTCACCGGGGAGCTGTTTTTT. This chain connects TRBV13 to TRBJ2-2; no reliable D call. CDR3 size: 12 residues. Germline CDR1 PRHDT, CDR2 FYEKMQ (reference sequence). Trimming removed 5 bases at V and 4 bases at J, with 5 bases between.

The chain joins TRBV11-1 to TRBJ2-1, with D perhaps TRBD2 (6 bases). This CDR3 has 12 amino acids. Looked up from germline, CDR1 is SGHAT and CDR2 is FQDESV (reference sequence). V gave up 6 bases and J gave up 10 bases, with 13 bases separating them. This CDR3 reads CASRPTGVEQFF. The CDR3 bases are TGTGCCAGCAGGCCCACGGGAGTCGAGCAGTTCTTC.

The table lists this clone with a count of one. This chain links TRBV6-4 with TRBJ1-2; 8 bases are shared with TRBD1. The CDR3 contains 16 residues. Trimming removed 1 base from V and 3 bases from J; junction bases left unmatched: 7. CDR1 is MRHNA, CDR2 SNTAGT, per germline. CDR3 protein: CASSDFPGTGDYGYTF. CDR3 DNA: TGTGCCAGCAGTGACTTCCCCGGGACAGGAGACTATGGCTACACCTTC.

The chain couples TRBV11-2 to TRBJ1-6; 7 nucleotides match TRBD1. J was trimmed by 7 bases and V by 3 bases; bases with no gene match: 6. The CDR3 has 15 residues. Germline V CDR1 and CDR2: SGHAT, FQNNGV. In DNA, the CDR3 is TGTGCCAGCAGCTTGACGGACAGGTTGAATTCACCCCTCCACTTT. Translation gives CASSLTDRLNSPLHF.

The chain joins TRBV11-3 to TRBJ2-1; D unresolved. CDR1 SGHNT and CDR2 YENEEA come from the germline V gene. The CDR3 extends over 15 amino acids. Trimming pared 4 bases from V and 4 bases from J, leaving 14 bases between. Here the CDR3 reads CASSSSRNSYNEQFF. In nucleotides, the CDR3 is TGTGCCAGCAGCTCGTCCCGGAACAGTTACAATGAGCAGTTCTTC.

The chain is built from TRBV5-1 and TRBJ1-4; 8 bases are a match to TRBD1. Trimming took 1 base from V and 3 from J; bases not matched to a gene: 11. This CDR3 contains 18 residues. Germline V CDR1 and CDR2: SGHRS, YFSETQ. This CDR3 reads CASSLRSGGEMSNEKLFF. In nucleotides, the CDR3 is TGCGCCAGCAGCTTGAGATCAGGGGGCGAGATGTCTAATGAAAAACTGTTTTTT.

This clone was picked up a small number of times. This CDR3 is CASSSIRDRDPQNIQYF. CDR3 sequence (DNA): TGTGCCAGCAGCTCCATCCGGGACAGGGACCCCCAAAACATTCAGTACTTC. This chain connects TRBV5-8 to TRBJ2-4; 9 bases map to TRBD1. CDR1 is SGHTS and CDR2 is YDEGEE in the germline V gene. The CDR3 covers 17 residues. With 3 bases clipped from V and 5 bases from J, the junction kept 12 bases outside the gene matches.

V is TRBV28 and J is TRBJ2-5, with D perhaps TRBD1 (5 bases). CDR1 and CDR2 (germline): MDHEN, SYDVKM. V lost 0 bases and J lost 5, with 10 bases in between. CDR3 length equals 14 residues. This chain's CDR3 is CASSLWQGGETQYF. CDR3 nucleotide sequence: TGTGCCAGCAGTTTATGGCAGGGTGGGGAGACCCAGTACTTC.

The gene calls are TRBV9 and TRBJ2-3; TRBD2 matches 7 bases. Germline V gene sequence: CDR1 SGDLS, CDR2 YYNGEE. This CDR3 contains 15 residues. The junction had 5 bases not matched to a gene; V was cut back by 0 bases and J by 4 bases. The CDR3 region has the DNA TGTGCCAGCAGCGTAGGGGGGGGGAGTGCAGATACGCAGTATTTT. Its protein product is CASSVGGGSADTQYF.

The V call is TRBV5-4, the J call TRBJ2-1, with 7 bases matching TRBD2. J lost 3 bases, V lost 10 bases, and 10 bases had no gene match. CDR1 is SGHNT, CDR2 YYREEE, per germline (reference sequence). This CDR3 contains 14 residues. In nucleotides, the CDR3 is TGTGCCTGGGGGGGGAGCTTTCGCTACAATGAGCAGTTCTTC. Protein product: CAWGGSFRYNEQFF.

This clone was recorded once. DNA of the CDR3: TGTGCCAGCAGCTTGGTTGGCGGCGGGCTTAGCAACACCATATATTTT. This encodes CASSLVGGGLSNTIYF. The chain links TRBV5-4 to TRBJ1-3; D not resolved. This CDR3 has 16 residues. V dropped 0 bases and J dropped 7 bases, with 17 bases sitting between them. CDR1 is SGHNT, CDR2 YYREEE, per germline (reference sequence).

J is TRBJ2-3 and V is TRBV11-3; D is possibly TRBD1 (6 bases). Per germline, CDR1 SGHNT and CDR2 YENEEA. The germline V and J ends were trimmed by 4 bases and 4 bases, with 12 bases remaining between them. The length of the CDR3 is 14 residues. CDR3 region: CASSSGVLADTQYF. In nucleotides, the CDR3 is TGTGCCAGCAGCTCAGGGGTCCTCGCAGATACGCAGTATTTT.

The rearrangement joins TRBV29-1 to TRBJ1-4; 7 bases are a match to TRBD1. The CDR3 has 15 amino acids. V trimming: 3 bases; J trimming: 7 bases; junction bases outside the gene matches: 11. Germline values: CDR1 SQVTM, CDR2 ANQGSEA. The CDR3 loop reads CSVEPGRGPGEKLFF. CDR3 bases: TGCAGCGTTGAGCCCGGGAGGGGGCCGGGTGAAAAACTGTTTTTT.

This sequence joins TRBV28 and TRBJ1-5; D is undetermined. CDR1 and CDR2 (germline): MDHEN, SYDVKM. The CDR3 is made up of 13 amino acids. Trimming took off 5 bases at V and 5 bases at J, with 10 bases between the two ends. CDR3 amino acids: CASSRVGYQPQHF. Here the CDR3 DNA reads TGTGCCAGCAGTCGGGTCGGCTATCAGCCCCAGCATTTT. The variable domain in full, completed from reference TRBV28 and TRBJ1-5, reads DVKVTQSSRYLVKRTGEKVFLECVQDMDHENMFWYRQDPGLGLRLIYFSYDVKMKEKGDIPEGYSVSREKKERFSLILESASTNQTSMYLCASSRVGYQPQHFGDGTRLSIL.

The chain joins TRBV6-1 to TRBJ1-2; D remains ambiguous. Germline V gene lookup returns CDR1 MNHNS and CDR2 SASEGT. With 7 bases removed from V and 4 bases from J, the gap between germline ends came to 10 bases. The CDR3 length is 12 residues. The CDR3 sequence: CASINSGYGYTF. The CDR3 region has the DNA TGTGCCAGCATCAACAGCGGCTATGGCTACACCTTC.